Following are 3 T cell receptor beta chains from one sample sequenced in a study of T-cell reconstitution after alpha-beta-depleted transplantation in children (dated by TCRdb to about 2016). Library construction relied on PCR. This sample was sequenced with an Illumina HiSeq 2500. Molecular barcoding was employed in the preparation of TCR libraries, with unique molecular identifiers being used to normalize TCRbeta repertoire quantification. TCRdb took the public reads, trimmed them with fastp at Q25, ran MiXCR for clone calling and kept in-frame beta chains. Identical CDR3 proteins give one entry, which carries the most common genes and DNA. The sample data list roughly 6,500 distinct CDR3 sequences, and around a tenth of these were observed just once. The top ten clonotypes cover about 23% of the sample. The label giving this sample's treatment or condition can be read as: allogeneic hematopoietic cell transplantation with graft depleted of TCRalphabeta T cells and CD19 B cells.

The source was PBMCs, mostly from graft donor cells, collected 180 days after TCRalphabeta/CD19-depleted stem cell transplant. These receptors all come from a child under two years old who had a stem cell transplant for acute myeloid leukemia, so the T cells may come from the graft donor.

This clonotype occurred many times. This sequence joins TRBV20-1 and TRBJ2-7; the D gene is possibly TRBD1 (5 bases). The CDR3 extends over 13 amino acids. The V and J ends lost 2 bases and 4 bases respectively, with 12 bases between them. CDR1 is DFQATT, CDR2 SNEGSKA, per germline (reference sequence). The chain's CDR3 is CSARQGHLYEQYF. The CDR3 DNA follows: TGCAGTGCTAGACAAGGACACTTATACGAGCAGTACTTC.

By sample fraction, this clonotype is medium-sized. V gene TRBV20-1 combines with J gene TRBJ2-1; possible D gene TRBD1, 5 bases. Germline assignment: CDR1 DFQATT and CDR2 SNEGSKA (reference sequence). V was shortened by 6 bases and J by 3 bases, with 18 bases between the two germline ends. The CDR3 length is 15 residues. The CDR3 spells CSAGVGQGYYNEQFF. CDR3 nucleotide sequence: TGCAGTGCAGGAGTTGGGCAGGGCTACTACAATGAGCAGTTCTTC.

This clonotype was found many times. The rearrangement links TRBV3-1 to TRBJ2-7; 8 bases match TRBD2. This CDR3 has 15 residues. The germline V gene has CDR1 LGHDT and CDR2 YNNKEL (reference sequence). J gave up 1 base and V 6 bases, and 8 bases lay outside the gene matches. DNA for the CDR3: TGTGCCAGCAGTCCCGGCGGGAGGAGATCCTACGAGCAGTACTTC. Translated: CASSPGGRRSYEQYF.